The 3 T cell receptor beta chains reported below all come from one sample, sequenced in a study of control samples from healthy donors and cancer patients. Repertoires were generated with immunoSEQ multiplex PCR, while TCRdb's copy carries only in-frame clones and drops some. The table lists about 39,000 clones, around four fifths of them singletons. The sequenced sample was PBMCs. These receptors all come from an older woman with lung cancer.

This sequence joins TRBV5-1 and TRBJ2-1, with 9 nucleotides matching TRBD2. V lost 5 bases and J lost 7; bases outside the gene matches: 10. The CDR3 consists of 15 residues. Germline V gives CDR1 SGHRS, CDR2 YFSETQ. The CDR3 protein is CASRILAGPENEQFF. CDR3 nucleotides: TGCGCCAGCAGGATTCTAGCGGGGCCGGAAAATGAGCAGTTCTTC.

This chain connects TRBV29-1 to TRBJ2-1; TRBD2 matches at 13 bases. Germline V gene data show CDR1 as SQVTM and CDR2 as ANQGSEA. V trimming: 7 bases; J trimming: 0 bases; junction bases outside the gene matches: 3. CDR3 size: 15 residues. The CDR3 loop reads CSARTSGSSYNEQFF. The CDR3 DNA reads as TGCAGCGCTAGGACTAGCGGGAGCTCCTACAATGAGCAGTTCTTC.

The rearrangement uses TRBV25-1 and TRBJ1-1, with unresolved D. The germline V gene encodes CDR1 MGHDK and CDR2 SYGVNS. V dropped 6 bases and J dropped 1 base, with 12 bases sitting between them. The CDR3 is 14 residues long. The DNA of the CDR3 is TGTGCCAGCAGGGGAGGCCTCTCGAACACTGAAGCTTTCTTT. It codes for CASRGGLSNTEAFF.